The entry below describes one T cell receptor (beta chain). The antigen is undetermined. Some clones are missing from TCRdb's copy, which holds only in-frame ones; the method was immunoSEQ multiplex PCR. The top ten clones hold 13% to 15% of a sample with 80,000 to 90,000 clones, roughly 84% of them seen once. Time point here: pretreatment peripheral blood. These data belong to a study of PD-L1 blockade in urothelial cancer. Overall study context: Blood samples contained a median about 130,000 T cells.

CDR1 is SGHAT, CDR2 FQNNGV, per germline. This CDR3 comprises 17 residues. V gave up 4 bases and J gave up 2 bases, with 18 bases separating them. Study-wide results and limits: Tumor-associated TCR clones expanded more in blood at 3 weeks in patients with durable benefit.

The receptor was derived from a man aged 55-75 years with urothelial cancer. The chain links TRBV11-2 to TRBJ2-1; weak D call: TRBD2 (6 bases). The sequenced sample was PBMCs, obtained around atezolizumab (anti-PD-L1) treatment. The CDR3 DNA reads TGTGCCAGCAGCTCCCCTACGGATCGGGAGCCCTACAATGAGCAGTTCTTC. It is translated as CASSSPTDREPYNEQFF.